This section outlines one T cell receptor (beta chain) sequence together with its context. The data were obtained in a study of shared clonotypes between healthy human individuals. Sequencing used immunoSEQ multiplex PCR; TCRdb keeps in-frame clones, though not all of them. Of a few million clones in the sample, more than 90% were seen once. The CDR3 spans 14 residues. V shed 4 bases and J 5 bases; nucleotides not matched to a gene: 9. Germline CDR1 SGHDT, CDR2 YYEEEE. This sequence joins TRBV5-6 and TRBJ2-7, with 7 positions matching TRBD1. Material for sequencing was naive CD4+ T cells sorted from blood. The subset is: CD45RA+ positively selected. The receptor was derived from a man aged 18 to 29 in good health. The CDR3 bases are TGTGCCAGCAGCCGTAAGCCTGGACAGGACGAGCAGTACTTC. Translated, it gives CASSRKPGQDEQYF.